This T cell receptor (beta chain) was identified during a study of T cell responses to AZD1222 COVID-19 vaccine. Study-wide results and caveats: The sample set comprised mostly white British donors with more females, and clonal diversity was possibly underestimated. Only six individuals given AZD1222 were seropositive at baseline. Mapped onto spike, vaccine-associated CD4 TCRs spanned it and were dominant at 160-218 and 743-854. Rises in breadth and depth of Spike-specific TCRs came after two AZD1222 doses.

The method was immunoSEQ multiplex PCR; TCRdb's version includes in-frame clones alone and lacks a portion of them. Of 95,000 to 150,000 clones in the sample, approximately 94% were seen once. The CDR3 loop spans 14 amino acids. CDR1 is LNHNV, CDR2 YYDKDF, per germline (reference sequence). The ends lost 5 bases at V and 1 base at J; junction bases unmatched: 2. As regards this clone: Its antigen is currently unknown.

This sequence was found in an adult who received the AZD1222 COVID-19 vaccine. This chain uses TRBV15 with TRBJ2-7; TRBD1 matches 10 bases. The source was peripheral blood, collected 28 days after the second AZD1222 dose. CDR3 in DNA: TGTGCCACCAGCGCGGGACAGGGGTCCTACGAGCAGTACTTC. Translated: CATSAGQGSYEQYF.